The entry below describes one T cell receptor beta chain. Antigen unknown. Trimming removed 5 bases from V and 4 bases from J, with 12 bases in between. This CDR3 region has 14 residues. In germline, CDR1 is SGHTA, CDR2 FQGNSA. Terminally differentiated effector memory CD45RA+ cells were excluded from the naive CD8 cells, which were CD45RO-negative and positively selected for CCR7. Sequencing was performed with immunoSEQ multiplex PCR; in TCRdb, only in-frame clones are kept and a portion is missing. The sample contains 2 million to 2.5 million clones, approximately 94% of which appear only once. These data belong to a study of shared clonotypes between healthy human individuals. Looking at the study overall: Donor ages ranged 18 to 49 years: a couple of women, a few men. Study-wide findings and caveats: Sequencing of the sorted subsets was shown by rarefaction to be incomplete despite large depth.

The chain links TRBV7-2 to TRBJ2-1; TRBD2 is a possible D gene (6 bases). The sample comprised naive CD8+ T cells from PBMCs. The clonotype was recovered from a man aged 18 to 30 in good health. Some clones in this sample may be carry-over from other donors' samples. The CDR3 bases are TGTGCCAGCAGCGCCCCGGGACTGTACAATGAGCAGTTCTTC. Protein: CASSAPGLYNEQFF.